One and the same sample provided the 32 T cell receptor beta chains below, sequenced in a study of cytomegalovirus exposure and HLA in healthy donors. The PCR was carried out with 60 Vbeta primers and 13 Jbeta primers. Repertoires were generated with immunoSEQ multiplex PCR, while TCRdb's copy carries only in-frame clones and drops some. The sample lists 200,000 or so clones; approximately 81% were seen once. The sequenced sample was PBMCs. The receptors come from a boy younger than 18 in good health and CMV-seronegative.

The genes are TRBV6-5 and TRBJ2-7; the match to TRBD1 covers 7 bases. The trim removed 5 bases at V and 5 bases at J, leaving 3 bases unmatched. Per the germline V gene, CDR1 is MNHEY and CDR2 is SVGAGI. CDR3 length: 12 residues. CDR3 coding DNA: TGTGCCAGCAGTCTGACAGGGCACGAGCAGTACTTC. It translates to CASSLTGHEQYF.

This chain links TRBV5-4 with TRBJ2-5; D not certain. Germline CDR1 and CDR2: SGHNT and YYREEE (reference sequence). V lost 3 bases, J lost 4 bases, and 16 bases lay in between. This CDR3 has 15 amino acids. Written as DNA, the CDR3 is TGTGCCAGCAGCTCAGGTTTTGGAACGACAGAGACCCAGTACTTC. Residues: CASSSGFGTTETQYF.

V is TRBV19 and J is TRBJ1-1; D remains ambiguous. The germline CDR1 and CDR2 sequences are LNHDA and SQIVND (reference sequence). Trimming cost V 8 bases and J 1 base, with 23 bases left between them. This CDR3 has 17 residues. CDR3 nucleotides: TGTGCCAGTGGATCAAGACTCAGAGGCGGGAGGAACACTGAAGCTTTCTTT. It encodes CASGSRLRGGRNTEAFF.

The rearrangement links TRBV19 to TRBJ2-1, with TRBD2 identical over 8 bases. Germline values: CDR1 LNHDA, CDR2 SQIVND (reference sequence). The CDR3 runs to 16 residues. V shed 5 bases and J 2 bases; nucleotides not matched to a gene: 8. CDR3 residues: CASSAIREGPYNEQFF. CDR3 DNA sequence: TGTGCCAGTAGTGCAATCCGGGAGGGCCCCTACAATGAGCAGTTCTTC.

This clone was found a few times. At one end, the junction sequence differs from germline, possibly due to a read error. V is TRBV14 and J is TRBJ1-2; possibly TRBD1 for D (6 bases). The germline CDR1 and CDR2 sequences are SGHDN and FVKESK. This CDR3 is 14 amino acids long. CDR3 nucleotides: TGTGCCAGCAGCCAAGATGGAGTCCGGGGGGCTGGGGCCTTC. Amino acids: CASSQDGVRGAGAF.

This rearrangement joins TRBV9 to TRBJ1-4; D is perhaps TRBD1 (5 bases). Trimming stripped 4 bases from V and 13 bases from J, with 14 bases between. Looked up from germline, CDR1 is SGDLS and CDR2 is YYNGEE. CDR3 length equals 12 residues. The CDR3: CASSPGRGGLFF. CDR3 bases: TGTGCCAGCAGCCCCGGAAGGGGTGGACTGTTTTTT.

The chain employs TRBV29-1 and TRBJ2-7, with D maybe TRBD1 (6 bases). The V gene's germline CDR1 is SQVTM and CDR2 ANQGSEA. V lost 6 bases and J 4 bases, leaving 13 bases between the germline ends. This CDR3 region has 12 residues. In DNA, the CDR3 is TGCAGCGTCCAGGGGTCAGAATACGAGCAGTACTTC. It translates to CSVQGSEYEQYF.

The chain uses TRBV7-2 and TRBJ1-2; D not certain. This CDR3 contains 11 residues. Germline assignment: CDR1 SGHTA and CDR2 FQGNSA. Trimming cost V 3 bases and J 6 bases, with 5 bases left between them. CDR3 sequence reads: CASSFSDGYTF. The CDR3 DNA reads TGTGCCAGCAGCTTCTCTGATGGCTACACCTTC.

This clone was seen once. V is TRBV28 and J is TRBJ2-1; D not resolved. CDR1 and CDR2 (germline): MDHEN, SYDVKM. The CDR3 covers 14 residues. V shed 4 bases and J shed 7 bases, with 14 bases lying between them. The CDR3 nucleotides are TGTGCCAGCAGTTCTGGGTACGGCGGAAATGAGCAGTTCTTC. Translated: CASSSGYGGNEQFF.

This chain joins TRBV9 and TRBJ2-3; 11 positions match TRBD2. V lost 0 bases and J lost 2; bases outside the gene matches: 5. Germline assignment: CDR1 SGDLS and CDR2 YYNGEE. CDR3 length equals 17 residues. In DNA, the CDR3 is TGTGCCAGCAGCGTAGACTTAGCGGGAGGGTCCACAGATACGCAGTATTTT. It is translated as CASSVDLAGGSTDTQYF.

This clone has a single count. The sample carries other DNA sequences with the same CDR3. The gene calls are TRBV13 and TRBJ2-7; D ambiguous. Trimming removed 1 base at V and 0 bases at J, with 4 bases between. The germline V gene encodes CDR1 PRHDT and CDR2 FYEKMQ (reference sequence). The CDR3 extends over 13 amino acids. The CDR3 nucleotides are TGTGCCAGCAGCTTAGCTAGCTCCTACGAGCAGTACTTC. Translating it yields CASSLASSYEQYF.

The chain is built from TRBV19 and TRBJ1-3, with D perhaps matching TRBD1 (5 bases). V lost 6 bases and J 0 bases, leaving 9 bases between the germline ends. The germline gives CDR1 LNHDA, CDR2 SQIVND (reference sequence). The CDR3 covers 14 residues. The CDR3 bases are TGTGCCAGTAGAAGACAGCGCTCTGGAAACACCATATATTTT. Translation: CASRRQRSGNTIYF.

CDR3 region: CAWSFGSNQPQHF. The CDR3 nucleotides read TGTGCCTGGAGTTTCGGTAGCAATCAGCCCCAGCATTTT. The chain uses TRBV30 and TRBJ1-5; no definite D call. Trimming removed 2 bases at V and 0 bases at J, with 5 bases between. The CDR3 loop spans 13 amino acids. CDR1 is GTSNPN and CDR2 is SVGIG in the germline V gene (reference sequence).

The chain employs TRBV10-3 and TRBJ1-3; D gene uncertain. Germline V lookup: CDR1 ENHRY, CDR2 SYGVKD. Trimming shortened V by 3 bases and J by 0 bases, and 12 bases separated the two germline ends. The CDR3 runs 16 residues. The CDR3 region is CAISDPVGSSGNTIYF. The DNA for the CDR3 is TGTGCCATCAGTGACCCTGTCGGGAGCTCTGGAAACACCATATATTTT.

The chain links TRBV7-6 to TRBJ1-1, with 12 bases that match TRBD1. Trimming cost V 1 base and J 1 base; bases outside gene matches: 10. The CDR3 sequence is 19 residues long. The germline gives CDR1 SGHVS, CDR2 FNYEAQ. CDR3 DNA sequence: TGTGCCAGCAGCTTAGGAGGGACAGGGGGCGTTCAGGGGAACACTGAAGCTTTCTTT. This codes for CASSLGGTGGVQGNTEAFF.

The V call is TRBV27, the J call TRBJ2-7, with 7 nucleotides matching TRBD1. With 3 bases clipped from V and 0 bases from J, the junction kept 2 bases outside the gene matches. CDR1 is MNHEY and CDR2 is SMNVEV in the germline V gene (reference sequence). The CDR3 loop spans 14 amino acids. This CDR3 is CASSLSGGSYEQYF. In DNA form, the CDR3 reads TGTGCCAGCAGTTTGTCAGGGGGCTCCTACGAGCAGTACTTC.

The V call is TRBV4-3, the J call TRBJ1-1; the D is unclear. The V end was cut by 1 base, the J end by 4 bases, with 13 bases between. The CDR3 runs to 15 residues. The germline CDR1 and CDR2 sequences are LGHNA and YSLEER. This CDR3 is CASSQVPGKRTEAFF. The CDR3 bases are TGCGCCAGCAGCCAAGTCCCAGGAAAACGCACTGAAGCTTTCTTT.

Here the CDR3 DNA reads TGTGCCAGCAGTTACGGGACAGCCACCAGAAAACTGTTTTTT. It translates to CASSYGTATRKLFF. The chain employs TRBV6-5 and TRBJ1-4; 7 bases align to TRBD1. With 2 bases clipped from V and 10 bases from J, the junction kept 7 bases outside the gene matches. Germline assignment: CDR1 MNHEY and CDR2 SVGAGI. The length of the CDR3 is 14 residues.

The chain uses TRBV18 and TRBJ1-2; D not resolved. Germline loops: CDR1 KGHSH, CDR2 LQKENI. V lost 1 base and J lost 5, with 5 bases in between. There are 12 residues in the CDR3. The chain's CDR3 is CASSPQSYGYTF. The CDR3 DNA sequence: TGTGCCAGCTCACCACAATCGTATGGCTACACCTTC.

The V gene is TRBV2, the J gene TRBJ2-2; 12 bases match TRBD1. V shed 6 bases, J shed 7 bases, and the junction held 12 bases outside the gene matches. Germline V lookup: CDR1 SNHLY, CDR2 FYNNEI. CDR3 length: 17 residues. The CDR3, as DNA: TGTGCCAGCAGGGGCGCCGGGACAGGGGGCTGGGACGGGGAGCTGTTTTTT. It translates to CASRGAGTGGWDGELFF.

The chain is built from TRBV27 and TRBJ1-6, with 11 bases identical to TRBD1. Per germline, CDR1 MNHEY and CDR2 SMNVEV (reference sequence). The CDR3 runs 14 residues. Trimming cost V 6 bases and J 10 bases; bases outside gene matches: 5. In DNA, the CDR3 is TGTGCCAGCAGCCTGGGACAGGGGGGCTCACCCCTCCACTTT. This encodes CASSLGQGGSPLHF.

The genes are TRBV7-3 and TRBJ2-5; D possibly corresponds to TRBD1 (5 bases). V lost 5 bases, J lost 5 bases, and 12 bases lay in between. CDR1 is SGHTA, CDR2 FQGTGA, per germline. This CDR3 region has 13 residues. CDR3 DNA sequence: TGTGCCAGCAGCCCAGACTCAGGGGAGACCCAGTACTTC. Protein sequence: CASSPDSGETQYF.

CDR3 residues: CASSLEGTGGSQPQHF. In DNA form, the CDR3 reads TGTGCCAGCAGCCTGGAGGGGACAGGGGGCTCCCAGCCCCAGCATTTT. V is TRBV7-9 and J is TRBJ1-5, with TRBD1 matching over 12 bases. CDR1 is SEHNR and CDR2 is FQNEAQ in the germline V gene (reference sequence). The CDR3 is made up of 16 amino acids. V lost 5 bases to trimming and J lost 7 bases; unmatched junction nucleotides: 9.

The rearrangement joins TRBV10-3 to TRBJ2-3; D perhaps matches TRBD2 (5 bases). Germline V gene sequence: CDR1 ENHRY, CDR2 SYGVKD. This CDR3 comprises 14 residues. With 0 bases removed from V and 4 bases from J, the gap between germline ends came to 8 bases. The CDR3 nucleotides are TGTGCCATCAGTGAGTCGGTAGCGCCAGATACGCAGTATTTT. Translation: CAISESVAPDTQYF.

This clone has just one count. The V gene is TRBV5-6, the J gene TRBJ2-4, with a tentative D call TRBD2 (6 bases). The CDR3 totals 15 residues. The germline V and J ends were trimmed by 4 bases and 5 bases, with 16 bases remaining between them. Germline CDR1 is SGHDT and CDR2 is YYEEEE. CDR3 sequence: CASSPHRDFENIQYF. The CDR3 DNA follows: TGTGCCAGCAGCCCACACCGGGACTTCGAAAACATTCAGTACTTC.

The chain employs TRBV29-1 and TRBJ1-2; TRBD1 might be the D (5 bases). Germline-derived CDR1 and CDR2 are SQVTM and ANQGSEA. V dropped 7 bases and J dropped 5 bases, with 14 bases sitting between them. This CDR3 region has 12 residues. CDR3 protein: CSGTREAYGYTF. The DNA for the CDR3 is TGCAGCGGGACACGGGAGGCATATGGCTACACCTTC.

The chain employs TRBV30 and TRBJ1-2; possibly TRBD1 for D (5 bases). Deletions cut 0 bases from V and 3 bases from J, with 11 bases between. The CDR3 covers 14 residues. The germline V gene has CDR1 GTSNPN and CDR2 SVGIG (reference sequence). This chain's CDR3 is CAWSVQEGYYGYTF. As DNA, the CDR3 is TGTGCCTGGAGTGTACAGGAGGGGTACTATGGCTACACCTTC.

The chain uses TRBV5-1 and TRBJ2-1; 9 bases align to TRBD2. With V trimmed by 4 bases and J by 11 bases, 4 bases remained unmatched. The germline gives CDR1 SGHRS, CDR2 YFSETQ. CDR3 length equals 12 residues. The CDR3 DNA follows: TGCGCCAGCAGCGTGACTAGCGGACAGCAGTTCTTC. This sequence encodes CASSVTSGQQFF.

A single count supports this clone. The chain carries TRBV9 and TRBJ2-7; weak D call: TRBD2 (6 bases). The CDR3 is 16 residues long. The V and J ends lost 0 bases and 1 base respectively, with 14 bases between them. Germline CDR1 is SGDLS and CDR2 is YYNGEE. The CDR3 region is CASSVGGTASSYEQYF. The CDR3 DNA reads TGTGCCAGCAGCGTAGGCGGGACGGCGAGTTCCTACGAGCAGTACTTC.

The J gene is TRBJ2-1, the V gene TRBV6-4; D gene uncertain. V lost 0 bases, J lost 6 bases, and 9 bases lay in between. Germline lookup yields CDR1 MRHNA and CDR2 SNTAGT. The CDR3 spans 14 residues. DNA of the CDR3: TGTGCCAGCAGTGACTCGATTGCAGTCAATGAGCAGTTCTTC. Translated, it gives CASSDSIAVNEQFF.

This clone was counted a few times. This sequence joins TRBV5-5 and TRBJ1-3; D is uncertain. The CDR3 sequence is 13 residues long. Trimming removed 7 bases at V and 4 bases at J, with 12 bases between. Looked up from germline, CDR1 is SGHKS and CDR2 is YYEKEE (reference sequence). The CDR3 protein is CASAGLNGNTIYF. DNA of the CDR3: TGTGCCAGCGCCGGTCTAAACGGAAACACCATATATTTT.

The CDR3 loop reads CASSPQGLVHEQYF. The CDR3 DNA reads TGTGCCAGCAGCCCCCAGGGTCTGGTCCACGAGCAGTACTTC. The chain is built from TRBV4-2 and TRBJ2-7, with D possibly matching TRBD1 (5 bases). Trimming left V 4 bases short and J 5 bases short, with 15 bases between. The germline CDR1 and CDR2 sequences are LGHNA and YNFKEQ. The CDR3 consists of 14 residues.